The rows below give T cell receptor beta chains drawn from one sample of a study of T-cell memory formation after mild COVID-19. TCRdb reprocessed the 5' RACE reads via MiXCR and lists one record per CDR3 protein. The sample comprises hundreds of thousands of distinct CDR3 sequences, about a sixth of which are singletons, and about 12% rests with the top ten. The sample taken for sequencing was PBMCs or a T cell subset sorted from them (not recorded which). The receptor source for this set is an adult woman who had mild COVID-19 (a few samples of this study predate the infection). Cell type and time point are not known. Both conserved end residues are part of each CDR3. The D gene is left open where the match is weak. For some rows the clone size is stated as once, few or many, or as a class when expanded; others skip it.

14	NA	TRBJ2-3	TRBV6-6	NA	TGTGCCAGCAGTTACTCGGCAGGGCTAGATACGCAGTATTTT	CASSYSAGLDTQYF
16	NA	TRBJ2-7	TRBV21-1	NA	TGTGCCAGCAGCAAAGAGGGAAGCGCTTACTCCTACGAGCAGTACTTC	CASSKEGSAYSYEQYF
12	NA	TRBJ2-1	TRBV6-2/TRBV6-3	few	TGTGCCAGCAGTGGGTTCTACAATGAGCAGTTCTTC	CASSGFYNEQFF
13	NA	TRBJ2-5	TRBV7-9	NA	TGTGCCAGCAGAACTGGGGGGCAAGAGACCCAGTACTTC	CASRTGGQETQYF
19	NA	TRBJ2-3	TRBV5-1	few	TGCGCCAGCAGCTTGGCCAGTATTCGGGGCCTGAGTCATACAGATACGCAGTATTTT	CASSLASIRGLSHTDTQYF
15	NA	TRBJ2-7	TRBV5-1	many	TGCGCCAGCAGCTTGGGGGGTGCAGGGGCCTACGAGCAGTACTTC	CASSLGGAGAYEQYF
15	NA	TRBJ1-2	TRBV13	NA	TGTGCCAGCACCCTTTATGGGGATTCTATGGTTGGCTACACCTTC	CASTLYGDSMVGYTF
19	TRBD2	TRBJ2-2	TRBV18	NA	TGTGCCAGCTCACCACCCCTCCTAGCGGGAGCCCTGGGAACCGGGGAGCTGTTTTTT	CASSPPLLAGALGTGELFF
13	TRBD1	TRBJ2-4	TRBV2	NA	TGTGCCAGCAGCGGGGACAGTGAGATCATTCAGTACTTC	CASSGDSEIIQYF
17	TRBD2	TRBJ2-2	TRBV6-5	few	TGTGCCAGCAGTTACAGCAGACTAGCGGGAGATACCGGGGAGCTGTTTTTT	CASSYSRLAGDTGELFF
11	NA	TRBJ2-2	TRBV29-1	NA	TGCAGCGTATCCCTCACCGGGGAGCTGTTTTTT	CSVSLTGELFF
12	NA	TRBJ1-5	TRBV7-9	NA	TGTGCCAGCCAAGGGCTTAATCAGCCCCAGCATTTT	CASQGLNQPQHF
15	TRBD1	TRBJ2-7	TRBV6-5	NA	TGTGCCAGCAGCACCGGGACAGGGATCACCTACGAGCAGTACTTC	CASSTGTGITYEQYF
13	NA	TRBJ2-7	TRBV7-9	many	TGCGCCAGCAGCTTAGGTGGGGGGTACGAGCAGTACTTC	CASSLGGGYEQYF
12	NA	TRBJ1-4	TRBV29-1	NA	TGCAGCGTTGCCTGGGGAAATGAAAAACTGTTTTTT	CSVAWGNEKLFF
15	TRBD2	TRBJ2-1	TRBV7-2	NA	TGTGCCAGCTGCCTAGCGGCCTCCCCTTACAATGAGCAGTTCTTC	CASCLAASPYNEQFF
14	NA	TRBJ2-2	TRBV15	NA	TGTGCCACCAGCAGACCAGCTTACACCGGGGAGCTGTTTTTT	CATSRPAYTGELFF
15	NA	TRBJ2-7	TRBV30	few	TGTGCCCACCGTAGCGGACTGGGGGAGTCCTACGAGCAGTACTTC	CAHRSGLGESYEQYF
15	NA	TRBJ1-5	TRBV12-3/TRBV12-4	few	TGTGCCAGCAGCCCTTGGGGGGTGGGCAATCAGCCCCAGCATTTT	CASSPWGVGNQPQHF
16	NA	TRBJ2-2	TRBV19	NA	TGTGCCAGTAGTATAGGAGGCACTTTGGCCACCGGGGAGCTGTTTTTT	CASSIGGTLATGELFF
13	NA	TRBJ2-7	TRBV12-3/TRBV12-4	many	TGTGCCAGCAGTATGCGGCCCTCCTACGAGCAGTACTTC	CASSMRPSYEQYF
13	NA	TRBJ1-1	TRBV5-1	few	TGCGCCAGCAGCTTTAACAGGAACACTGAAGCTTTCTTT	CASSFNRNTEAFF
14	TRBD2	TRBJ2-3	TRBV2	many	TGTGCCAGCAATCAACTAGCGGACACAGATACGCAGTATTTT	CASNQLADTDTQYF
13	NA	TRBJ2-5	TRBV18	many	TGTGCCAGCTCACTACCAAATCAAGAGACCCAGTACTTC	CASSLPNQETQYF
12	NA	TRBJ1-2	TRBV28	NA	TGTGCCAGCAGGGCTCGTGAAGGAAAGTACACCTTC	CASRAREGKYTF
13	NA	TRBJ2-3	TRBV24-1	NA	TGTGCCACAAGAAGCGGAAGCACAGATACGCAGTATTTT	CATRSGSTDTQYF
12	NA	TRBJ2-7	TRBV5-4	few	TGTGCCGCGAGCAAGAGCTCCTACGAGCAGTACTTC	CAASKSSYEQYF
15	TRBD1	TRBJ2-7	TRBV9	NA	TGTGCCAGCAGCGTACTAACAGGGGGCATGGGGGAGCAGTACTTC	CASSVLTGGMGEQYF
15	TRBD1	TRBJ2-7	TRBV6-1	once	TGTGCCAGCAGGGGGACAGGGGGCGACCCCTACGAGCAGTACTTC	CASRGTGGDPYEQYF
15	TRBD1	TRBJ2-1	TRBV6-5	NA	TGTGCCAGCAGTTACCCGACAGGGGCGGAGAATGAGCAGTTCTTC	CASSYPTGAENEQFF
19	NA	TRBJ1-1	TRBV5-1	few	TGCGCCAGCAGCTTGGCCGTAGGGGAAAGGGAGAGTCGGAACACTGAAGCTTTCTTT	CASSLAVGERESRNTEAFF
14	NA	TRBJ2-3	TRBV20-1	many	TGCAGTGCTGAAGACGTAGTTGGCACAGATACGCAGTATTTT	CSAEDVVGTDTQYF
16	TRBD1	TRBJ1-4	TRBV6-5	few	TGTGCCAGCAGTTACTCGTGGGGACAGGTTAATGAAAAACTGTTTTTT	CASSYSWGQVNEKLFF
14	NA	TRBJ2-3	TRBV24-1	NA	TGTGCCACCAGTGAATCTCGGATAGGGGATACGCAGTATTTT	CATSESRIGDTQYF
15	TRBD1	TRBJ1-2	TRBV9	NA	TGTGCCAGCAGCCCTGGGGGACAGGGAAGCTATGGCTACACCTTC	CASSPGGQGSYGYTF
15	TRBD2	TRBJ2-1	TRBV7-3	many	TGTGCCAGCAGCTTAAGTAGCGGGGACTACAATGAGCAGTTCTTC	CASSLSSGDYNEQFF
17	TRBD2	TRBJ2-3	TRBV6-1	NA	TGTGCCAGCAGTGAAAGAAGAGCGGGGGGCACCACAGATACGCAGTATTTT	CASSERRAGGTTDTQYF